This entry lists 9 T cell receptor beta chains sequenced from one sample in a study of blood T cells in healthy people across ages. Then a second PCR, running roughly 7 to 11 cycles, was carried out with a sample-barcoded 5' primer and a J-beta primer mix. TCRdb itself ran the 5' RACE reads through MiXCR, one entry per CDR3 protein. The table shows under 850,000 distinct CDR3 sequences, with 35% to 40% occurring only once. Specimen: blood. The receptors shown here come from a man aged 18 to 35 in good health.

This clonotype has a count of ten or more. V and J are TRBV12-3 or TRBV12-4 and TRBJ2-5; D gene unclear. The CDR3 has 16 residues. Trimming stripped 6 bases from V and 3 bases from J, with 20 bases between. This chain's CDR3 is CASSPYRRTSKETQYF. CDR3 DNA: TGTGCCAGCAGCCCTTACCGCCGGACGTCGAAAGAGACCCAGTACTTC.

In its sample, this clonotype was seen a few times. The rearrangement uses TRBV14 and TRBJ1-2; perhaps TRBD1 as D (5 bases). V dropped 1 base and J dropped 4 bases, with 10 bases sitting between them. The CDR3 is 14 amino acids. Per the germline V gene, CDR1 is SGHDN and CDR2 is FVKESK. The CDR3 DNA reads as TGTGCCAGCAGCCAAGGACCAGGGCCCTATGGCTACACCTTC. Protein: CASSQGPGPYGYTF.

The rearrangement joins TRBV30 to TRBJ2-1; 10 bases map to TRBD2. The CDR3 length is 15 residues. From germline, CDR1 is GTSNPN and CDR2 SVGIG (reference sequence). J gave up 8 bases and V 3 bases, and 10 bases lay outside the gene matches. The CDR3 loop is CAWSPPAGGSHEQFF. CDR3 nucleotides: TGTGCCTGGAGCCCCCCAGCGGGGGGGAGCCATGAGCAGTTCTTC.

V gene TRBV6-5 combines with J gene TRBJ2-7; a weak D match, TRBD1 (6 bases). Germline CDR1 and CDR2: MNHEY and SVGAGI. V was trimmed by 6 bases and J by 7 bases, leaving 25 bases between them. The CDR3 has 16 residues. CDR3 loop: CASRRGGRRIYNEQYF. The CDR3 coding sequence is TGTGCCAGCAGACGAGGGGGACGACGAATATACAATGAGCAGTACTTC.

This clonotype was picked up one time. The V and J genes are TRBV2 and TRBJ2-5; D is uncertain. Germline V gene lookup returns CDR1 SNHLY and CDR2 FYNNEI. This CDR3 region has 12 residues. Trimming shortened V by 6 bases and J by 11 bases, and 16 bases separated the two germline ends. The DNA of the CDR3 is TGTGCCAGCAGAAGACAAACCAATGAGCAGTACTTC. It is translated as CASRRQTNEQYF.

This clonotype turned up a few times. The chain joins TRBV7-2 to TRBJ2-3; 8 nucleotides match TRBD1. The CDR3 totals 14 residues. V was clipped by 5 bases and J by 7 bases; unmatched bases: 8. Germline V gene lookup returns CDR1 SGHTA and CDR2 FQGNSA. The CDR3 sequence: CASSPSGGVNTQYF. In DNA form, the CDR3 reads TGTGCCAGCAGCCCCTCAGGGGGCGTGAATACGCAGTATTTT.

In this sample, this clonotype turned up a few times. The V call is TRBV2, the J call TRBJ2-1; the D gene is possibly TRBD2 (7 bases). The CDR3 sequence is 13 residues long. V lost 7 bases and J 6 bases, leaving 13 bases between the germline ends. Germline V gene lookup returns CDR1 SNHLY and CDR2 FYNNEI. The CDR3, as DNA: TGTGCCAGCAAGGGGGAGGGGGTCAATGAGCAGTTCTTC. Amino acid sequence: CASKGEGVNEQFF.

This clonotype appeared once. This chain uses TRBV29-1 with TRBJ2-7, with D possibly matching TRBD2 (5 bases). Germline loops: CDR1 SQVTM, CDR2 ANQGSEA. This CDR3 has 12 residues. Trimming removed 3 bases at V and 4 bases at J, with 10 bases between. CDR3 in DNA: TGCAGCGTTGAGACTTCGGGGTACGAGCAGTACTTC. This translates into CSVETSGYEQYF.

This clonotype was counted only a few times. V and J are TRBV9 and TRBJ2-1, with D hard to call. CDR3 length equals 15 residues. Trimming left V 0 bases short and J 2 bases short, with 9 bases between. Germline V CDR1 and CDR2: SGDLS, YYNGEE. The CDR3 region is CASSVDSGPYNEQFF. Written as DNA, the CDR3 is TGTGCCAGCAGCGTAGATAGTGGACCCTACAATGAGCAGTTCTTC.